This entry is about one T cell receptor beta chain. This sample was taken from a study of T cells in Graves' hyperthyroidism and ophthalmopathy. It was RNA transcripts that yielded the amplified TCR beta CDR3 regions. TCR CDR3 regions were first amplified by RT-PCR with HTBI primers. TCRdb re-analysed the multiplex PCR reads in MiXCR, keeping a single row per CDR3 protein. The profile covers nearly 750,000 distinct CDR3 sequences, with roughly 32% appearing a single time and around 32% taken by the ten largest. Over 18 months, lack of ophthalmopathy progression marked Graves' hyperthyroidism as stable. CDR3 length equals 14 residues. Per the germline V gene, CDR1 is MGHRA and CDR2 is YSYEKL. Trimming shortened V by 1 base and J by 6 bases, and 12 bases separated the two germline ends.

Sequencing was done on a sample of blood. This chain uses TRBV4-1 with TRBJ1-2, with D unresolved. The sequence was collected from a woman between 40 and 50 years old with Graves' hyperthyroidism. The DNA for the CDR3 is TGCGCCAGCAGCCAAGCCCGGGAGGGCGATGGCTACACCTTC. The encoded protein is CASSQAREGDGYTF.